Reported below is one T cell receptor (beta chain). What it binds is not known. This sample was taken from a study of T cell repertoires in cytomegalovirus infection. Study-level background: Matching HLA type and CMV infection were both indicated by public TCR beta signatures.

CDR3 length: 16 residues. Germline CDR1 MGHRA, CDR2 YSYEKL. V was clipped by 0 bases and J by 8 bases, with 19 bases between them. Overall study results and limits: Totalled public TCR beta family frequency picked out people who carried CMV plus the relevant HLA. CMV-specific TCR beta clonotypes restricted by HLA-C dominated the ex vivo response.

TCRdb independently ran MiXCR on the reads; one entry per CDR3 protein. The data show more than 400,000 distinct CDR3 sequences, around 27% seen once. Sequencing was performed on PBMCs. The sequence came from a human donor in good health (CMV status not recorded). Some clones in this sample may be carry-over from other donors' samples. V usage is TRBV4-1 and J usage is TRBJ1-2; D might be TRBD1 (5 bases). CDR3 in DNA: TGCGCCAGCAGCCAAGATCTCGGGGCAACGGGAGGCGGCTACACCTTC. Translating it yields CASSQDLGATGGGYTF.